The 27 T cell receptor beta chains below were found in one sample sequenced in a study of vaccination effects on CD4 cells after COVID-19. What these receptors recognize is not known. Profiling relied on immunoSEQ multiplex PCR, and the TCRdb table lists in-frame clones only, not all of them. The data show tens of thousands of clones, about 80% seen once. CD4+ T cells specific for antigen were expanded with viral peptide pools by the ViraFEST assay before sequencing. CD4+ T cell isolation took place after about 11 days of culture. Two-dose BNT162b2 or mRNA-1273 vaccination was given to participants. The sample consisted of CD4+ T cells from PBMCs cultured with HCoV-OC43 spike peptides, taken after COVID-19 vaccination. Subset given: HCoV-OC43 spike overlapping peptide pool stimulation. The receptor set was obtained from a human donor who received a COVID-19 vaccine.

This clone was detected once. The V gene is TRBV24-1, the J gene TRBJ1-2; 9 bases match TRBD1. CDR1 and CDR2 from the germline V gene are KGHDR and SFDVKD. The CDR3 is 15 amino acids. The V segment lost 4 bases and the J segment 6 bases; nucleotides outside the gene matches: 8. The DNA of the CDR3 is TGTGCCACCAGTGAGTCGGACAGGGGTATGCATGGCTACACCTTC. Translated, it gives CATSESDRGMHGYTF.

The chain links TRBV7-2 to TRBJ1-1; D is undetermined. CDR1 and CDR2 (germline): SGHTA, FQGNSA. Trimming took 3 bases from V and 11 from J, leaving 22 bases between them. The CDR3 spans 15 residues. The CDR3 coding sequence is TGTGCCAGCAGCTTTGTTAGGGCCGCCCAATTCGGGGCTTTCTTT. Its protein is CASSFVRAAQFGAFF. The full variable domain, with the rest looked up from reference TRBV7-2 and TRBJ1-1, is GAGVSQSPSNKVTEKGKDVELRCDPISGHTALYWYRQSLGQGLEFLIYFQGNSAPDKSGLPSDRFSAERTGGSVSTLTIQRTQQEDSAVYLCASSFVRAAQFGAFFGQGTRLTVV.

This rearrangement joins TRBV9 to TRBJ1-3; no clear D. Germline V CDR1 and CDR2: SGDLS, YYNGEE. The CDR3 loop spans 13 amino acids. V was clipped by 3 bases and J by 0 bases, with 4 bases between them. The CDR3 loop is CASSGLSGNTIYF. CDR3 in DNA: TGTGCCAGCAGCGGTCTCTCTGGAAACACCATATATTTT. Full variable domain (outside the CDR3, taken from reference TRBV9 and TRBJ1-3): DSGVTQTPKHLITATGQRVTLRCSPRSGDLSVYWYQQSLDQGLQFLIQYYNGEERAKGNILERFSAQQFPDLHSELNLSSLELGDSALYFCASSGLSGNTIYFGEGSWLTVV.

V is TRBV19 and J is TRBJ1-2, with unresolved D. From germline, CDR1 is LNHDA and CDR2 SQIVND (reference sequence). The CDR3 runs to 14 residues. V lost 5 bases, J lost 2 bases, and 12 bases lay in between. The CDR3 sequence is CASSPDKMNYGYTF. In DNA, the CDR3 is TGTGCCAGTAGTCCTGACAAGATGAACTATGGCTACACCTTC.

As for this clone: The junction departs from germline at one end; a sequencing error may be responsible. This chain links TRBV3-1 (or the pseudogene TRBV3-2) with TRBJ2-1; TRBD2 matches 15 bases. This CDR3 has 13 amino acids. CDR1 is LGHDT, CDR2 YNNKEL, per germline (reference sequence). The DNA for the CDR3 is TGTGCCAGCCGGACTAGCGGGGGGGCGGGCTTCCTCTTC. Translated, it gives CASRTSGGAGFLF.

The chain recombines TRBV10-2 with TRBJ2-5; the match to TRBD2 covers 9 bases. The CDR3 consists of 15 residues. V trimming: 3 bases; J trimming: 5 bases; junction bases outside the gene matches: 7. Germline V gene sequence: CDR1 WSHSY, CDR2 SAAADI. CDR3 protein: CASSERAGGLETQYF. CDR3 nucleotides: TGCGCCAGCAGTGAACGAGCGGGGGGTCTGGAGACCCAGTACTTC.

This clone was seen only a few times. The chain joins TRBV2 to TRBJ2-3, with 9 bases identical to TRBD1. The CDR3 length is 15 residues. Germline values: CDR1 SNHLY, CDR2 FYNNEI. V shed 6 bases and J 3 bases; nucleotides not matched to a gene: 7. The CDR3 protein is CASRTGQGKTDTQYF. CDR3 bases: TGTGCCAGCAGGACGGGACAGGGAAAAACAGATACGCAGTATTTT.

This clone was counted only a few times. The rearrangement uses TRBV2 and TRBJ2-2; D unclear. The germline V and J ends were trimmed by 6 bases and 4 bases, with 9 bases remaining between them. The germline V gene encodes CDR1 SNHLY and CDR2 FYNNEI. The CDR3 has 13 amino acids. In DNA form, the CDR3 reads TGTGCCAGCAGCGACTTGGGCACCGGGGAGCTGTTTTTT. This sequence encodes CASSDLGTGELFF.

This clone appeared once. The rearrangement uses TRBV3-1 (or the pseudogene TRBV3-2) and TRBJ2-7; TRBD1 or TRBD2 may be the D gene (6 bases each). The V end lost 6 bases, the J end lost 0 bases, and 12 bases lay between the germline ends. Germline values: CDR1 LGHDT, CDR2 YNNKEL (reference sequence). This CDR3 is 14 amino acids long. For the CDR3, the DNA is TGTGCCAGCAGTGCCCGGGGGCGCTCCTACGAGCAGTACGTC. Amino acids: CASSARGRSYEQYV.

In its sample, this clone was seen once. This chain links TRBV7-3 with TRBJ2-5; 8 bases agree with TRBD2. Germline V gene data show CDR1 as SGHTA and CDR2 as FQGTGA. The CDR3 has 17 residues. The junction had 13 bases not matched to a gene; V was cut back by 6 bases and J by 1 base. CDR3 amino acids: CASSYFGRGESQETQYF. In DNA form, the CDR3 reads TGTGCCAGCAGTTACTTCGGGCGGGGGGAGAGCCAAGAGACCCAGTACTTC.

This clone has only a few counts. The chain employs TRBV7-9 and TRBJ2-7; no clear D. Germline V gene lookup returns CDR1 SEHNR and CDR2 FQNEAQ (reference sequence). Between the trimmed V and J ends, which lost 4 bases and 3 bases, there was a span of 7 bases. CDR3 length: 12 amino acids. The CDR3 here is CASSYGYYEQYV. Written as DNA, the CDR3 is TGTGCCAGCAGCTACGGGTACTACGAGCAGTACGTC.

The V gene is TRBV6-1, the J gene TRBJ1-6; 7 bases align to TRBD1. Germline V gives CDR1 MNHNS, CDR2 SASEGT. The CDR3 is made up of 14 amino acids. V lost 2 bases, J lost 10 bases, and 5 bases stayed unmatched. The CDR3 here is CASSEWDSQSPLHF. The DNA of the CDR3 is TGTGCCAGCAGTGAATGGGACAGCCAGTCACCCCTCCACTTT.

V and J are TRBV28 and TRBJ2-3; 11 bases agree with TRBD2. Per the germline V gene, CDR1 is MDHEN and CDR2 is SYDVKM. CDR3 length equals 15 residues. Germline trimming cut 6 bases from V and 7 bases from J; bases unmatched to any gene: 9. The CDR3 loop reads CASRYLAGGMNTQYF. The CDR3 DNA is TGTGCCAGCAGGTATCTAGCGGGGGGCATGAATACGCAGTATTTT.

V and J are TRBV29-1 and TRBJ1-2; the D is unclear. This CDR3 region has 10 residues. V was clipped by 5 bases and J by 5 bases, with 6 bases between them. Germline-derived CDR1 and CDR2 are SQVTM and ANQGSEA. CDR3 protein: CSVSDYGYTF. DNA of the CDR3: TGCAGCGTTTCAGATTATGGCTACACCTTC.

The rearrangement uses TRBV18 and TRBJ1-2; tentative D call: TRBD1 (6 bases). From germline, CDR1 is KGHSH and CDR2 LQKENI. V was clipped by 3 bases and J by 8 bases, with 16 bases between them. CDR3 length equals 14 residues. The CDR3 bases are TGTGCCAGCTCACCGGACAGAGAAAGCAGAGGCTACACCTTC. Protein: CASSPDRESRGYTF.

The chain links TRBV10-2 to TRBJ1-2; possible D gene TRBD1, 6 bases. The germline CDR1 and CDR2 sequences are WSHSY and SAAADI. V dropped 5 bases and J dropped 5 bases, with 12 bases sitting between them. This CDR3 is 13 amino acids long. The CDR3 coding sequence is TGCGCCAGCAGTCTGGGGGCCGCTTATGGCTACACCTTC. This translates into CASSLGAAYGYTF.

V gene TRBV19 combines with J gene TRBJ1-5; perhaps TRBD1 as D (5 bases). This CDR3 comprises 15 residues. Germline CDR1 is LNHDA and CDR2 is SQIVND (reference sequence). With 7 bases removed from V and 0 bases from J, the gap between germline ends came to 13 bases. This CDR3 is CASTQGLYSNQPQHF. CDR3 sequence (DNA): TGTGCCAGTACCCAGGGACTTTATAGCAATCAGCCCCAGCATTTT.

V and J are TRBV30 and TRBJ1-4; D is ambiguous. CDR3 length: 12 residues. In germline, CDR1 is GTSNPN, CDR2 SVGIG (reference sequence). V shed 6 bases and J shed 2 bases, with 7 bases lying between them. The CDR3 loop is CACSYTNEKLFF. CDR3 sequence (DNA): TGTGCCTGTAGTTATACTAATGAAAAACTGTTTTTT.

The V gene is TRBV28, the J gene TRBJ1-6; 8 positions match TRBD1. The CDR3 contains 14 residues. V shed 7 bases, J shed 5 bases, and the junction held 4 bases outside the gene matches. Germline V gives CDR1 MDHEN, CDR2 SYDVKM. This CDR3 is CASIPDRDNSPLHF. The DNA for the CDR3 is TGTGCCAGCATCCCGGACAGGGATAATTCACCCCTCCACTTT.

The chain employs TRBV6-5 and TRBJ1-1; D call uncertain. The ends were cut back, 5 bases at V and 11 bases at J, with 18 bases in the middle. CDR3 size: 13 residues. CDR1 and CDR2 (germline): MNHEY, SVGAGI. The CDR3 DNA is TGTGCCAGCAGTCCCGGCCCCCCGCTGGGGGCTTTCTTT. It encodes CASSPGPPLGAFF.

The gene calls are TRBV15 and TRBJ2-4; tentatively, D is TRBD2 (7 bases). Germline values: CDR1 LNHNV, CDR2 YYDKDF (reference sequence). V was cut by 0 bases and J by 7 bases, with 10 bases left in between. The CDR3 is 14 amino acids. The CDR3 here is CATSRDRGGNIQYF. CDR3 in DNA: TGTGCCACCAGCAGAGATAGGGGGGGGAACATTCAGTACTTC. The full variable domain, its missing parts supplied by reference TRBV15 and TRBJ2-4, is DAMVIQNPRYQVTQFGKPVTLSCSQTLNHNVMYWYQQKSSQAPKLLFHYYDKDFNNEADTPDNFQSRRPNTSFCFLDIRSPGLGDTAMYLCATSRDRGGNIQYFGAGTRLSVL.

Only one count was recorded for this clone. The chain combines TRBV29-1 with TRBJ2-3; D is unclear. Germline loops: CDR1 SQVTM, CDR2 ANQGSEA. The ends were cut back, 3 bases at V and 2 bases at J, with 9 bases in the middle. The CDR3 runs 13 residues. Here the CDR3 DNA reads TGCAGCGTTGACAAGGGTCTCACAGATACGCAGTATTTT. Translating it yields CSVDKGLTDTQYF.

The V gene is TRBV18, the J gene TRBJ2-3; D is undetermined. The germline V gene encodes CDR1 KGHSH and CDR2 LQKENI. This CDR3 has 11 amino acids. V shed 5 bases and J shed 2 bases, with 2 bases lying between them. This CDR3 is CASSNTDTQYF. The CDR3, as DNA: TGTGCCAGCTCAAACACAGATACGCAGTATTTT.

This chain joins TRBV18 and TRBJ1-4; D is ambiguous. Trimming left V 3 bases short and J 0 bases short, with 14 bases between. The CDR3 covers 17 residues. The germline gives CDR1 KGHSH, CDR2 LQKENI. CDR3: CASSPTFRGATNEKLFF. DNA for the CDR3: TGTGCCAGCTCACCTACATTCAGAGGCGCAACTAATGAAAAACTGTTTTTT.

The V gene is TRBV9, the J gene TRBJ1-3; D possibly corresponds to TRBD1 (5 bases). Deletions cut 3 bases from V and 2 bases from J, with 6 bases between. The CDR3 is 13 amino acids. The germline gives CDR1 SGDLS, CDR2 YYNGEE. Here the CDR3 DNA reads TGTGCCAGCAGCGGGGGACCTGGAAACACCATATATTTT. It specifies CASSGGPGNTIYF. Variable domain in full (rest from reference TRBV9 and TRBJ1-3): DSGVTQTPKHLITATGQRVTLRCSPRSGDLSVYWYQQSLDQGLQFLIQYYNGEERAKGNILERFSAQQFPDLHSELNLSSLELGDSALYFCASSGGPGNTIYFGEGSWLTVV.

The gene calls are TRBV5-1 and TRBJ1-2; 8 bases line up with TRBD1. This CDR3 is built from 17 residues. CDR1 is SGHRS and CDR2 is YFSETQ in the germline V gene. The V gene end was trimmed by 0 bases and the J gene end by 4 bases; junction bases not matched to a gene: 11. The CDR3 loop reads CASSLAPPGQDTYGYTF. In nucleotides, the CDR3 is TGCGCCAGCAGCTTGGCCCCCCCGGGACAGGACACCTATGGCTACACCTTC.

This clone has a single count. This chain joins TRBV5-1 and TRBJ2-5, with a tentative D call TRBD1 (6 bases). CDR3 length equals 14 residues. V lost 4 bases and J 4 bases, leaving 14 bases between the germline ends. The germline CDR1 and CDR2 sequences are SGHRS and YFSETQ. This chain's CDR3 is CASSPQGLIETQYF. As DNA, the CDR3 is TGCGCCAGCAGCCCACAGGGTCTGATAGAGACCCAGTACTTC.